The 8 T cell receptor beta chains given below trace back to one sample, sequenced in a study of CXCR3-negative and CXCR3-positive naive CD8 T cells. Carrying UMI labels, the TRB cDNA libraries were prepared through 5' RACE. TCRdb reprocessed the 5' RACE reads, with one entry per CDR3 protein and no DNA. The listing contains approximately 52,000 distinct CDR3 sequences. The sample consisted of memory CD8+ T cells from blood. Receptors were obtained from a human donor in good health. Some clones in this sample may be carry-over from other donors' samples.

The J gene is TRBJ2-7, the V gene TRBV7-3; no DNA is available, so the TRBD1 call from TCRdb remains unchecked. The germline V gene encodes CDR1 SGHTA and CDR2 FQGTGA. This CDR3 is 15 amino acids long. CDR3 sequence reads: CASSLDEGAAYEQYF.

The V and J genes are TRBV2 and TRBJ2-3; the TCRdb D gene call, TRBD1, has no DNA to confirm it. This CDR3 has 11 amino acids. Germline loops: CDR1 SNHLY, CDR2 FYNNEI. The CDR3 here is CASLRGDTQYF.

The V gene is TRBV20-1, the J gene TRBJ2-7; TCRdb picks TRBD2, but there is no DNA to check that call. The CDR3 is 17 amino acids. The germline V gene has CDR1 DFQATT and CDR2 SNEGSKA (reference sequence). This CDR3 reads CSARRPSGGAVSYEQYF.

The chain carries TRBV10-3 and TRBJ2-2; TCRdb gives TRBD2 as the D gene, but with no DNA this cannot be confirmed. Germline lookup yields CDR1 ENHRY and CDR2 SYGVKD. The CDR3 length is 16 residues. CDR3 region: CAIKLAGGSNTGELFF.

CDR3 residues: CASSLGAPGLAGEQYF. This chain connects TRBV27 to TRBJ2-7; TCRdb's D gene call, TRBD2, goes unchecked for lack of DNA. This CDR3 spans 16 amino acids. Per germline, CDR1 MNHEY and CDR2 SMNVEV (reference sequence).

The chain recombines TRBV5-1 with TRBJ1-5; TCRdb's D call of TRBD1 is untestable without DNA. The germline gives CDR1 SGHRS, CDR2 YFSETQ. The CDR3 runs to 13 residues. The CDR3 loop is CASSLEGGQPQHF. The full variable domain, in which reference TRBV5-1 and TRBJ1-5 provide the parts outside the CDR3, is KAGVTQTPRYLIKTRGQQVTLSCSPISGHRSVSWYQQTPGQGLQFLFEYFSETQRNKGNFPGRFSGRQFSNSRSEMNVSTLELGDSALYLCASSLEGGQPQHFGDGTRLSIL.

The chain is built from TRBV5-6 and TRBJ2-1. This CDR3 has 14 amino acids. Per the germline V gene, CDR1 is SGHDT and CDR2 is YYEEEE. CDR3 region: CASSIFGEYNEQFF.

This CDR3 reads CASSLGTSEQYF. This chain uses TRBV7-6 with TRBJ2-7. Germline V lookup: CDR1 SGHVS, CDR2 FNYEAQ. The CDR3 loop spans 12 amino acids.